Listed below are T cell receptor beta chains from one sample, sequenced in a study of cytomegalovirus exposure and HLA in healthy donors. Sequencing used immunoSEQ multiplex PCR; TCRdb keeps in-frame clones, though not all of them. The sample holds about 150,000 clones, around 79% seen once. Material for sequencing was PBMCs. The receptors shown here come from a male donor in good health and CMV-seronegative. Both conserved end residues are part of each CDR3. The D gene is left open where the match is weak. Clone size is shown for a subset of rows, as once, few, many or a class of expanded clone.

V: TRBV6-1; D: TRBD2; size: .; J: TRBJ2-3; DNA: TGTGCCAGCAGTGTCTTGGGACTAGCGATTACAGATACGCAGTATTTT; CDR3: CASSVLGLAITDTQYF
V: TRBV29-1; D: TRBD1; size: .; J: TRBJ2-7; DNA: TGCAGCGTTGAAGTGGGACAGGGGGCGCGTGAGCAGTACTTC; CDR3: CSVEVGQGAREQYF
V: TRBV5-3; D: .; size: .; J: TRBJ2-7; DNA: TGTGCCAGAAGCCTTCGGGTCCTATCCTACGAGCAGTACTTC; CDR3: CARSLRVLSYEQYF
V: TRBV2; D: .; size: once; J: TRBJ2-7; DNA: TGTGCCAGCTGTAGAGCGCGGTACGAGCAGTACTTC; CDR3: CASCRARYEQYF
V: TRBV7-8; D: TRBD1; size: .; J: TRBJ2-1; DNA: TGTGCCAGCAGCACGGACAGGAGCTCCTACAATGAGCAGTTCTTC; CDR3: CASSTDRSSYNEQFF
V: TRBV9; D: .; size: .; J: TRBJ2-5; DNA: TGTGCCAGCAGCCCCAGAGGAGCGAGTGATGAGACCCAGTACTTC; CDR3: CASSPRGASDETQYF
V: TRBV5-1; D: TRBD2; size: .; J: TRBJ2-5; DNA: TGCGCCAGCAGTGCACCGGGACTAGAGTCCCGCCTTAGCCAAGAGACCCAGTACTTC; CDR3: CASSAPGLESRLSQETQYF
V: TRBV19; D: TRBD1; size: .; J: TRBJ1-2; DNA: TGTGCCAGTAGTCTTTCCCCAGGGGGCGCAGGCTACACCTTC; CDR3: CASSLSPGGAGYTF
V: TRBV11-2; D: .; size: .; J: TRBJ1-2; DNA: TGTGCCAGCAGCCACCCGGGACACGGAGTCTATGGCTACACCTTC; CDR3: CASSHPGHGVYGYTF
V: TRBV4-3; D: TRBD1; size: once; J: TRBJ1-2; DNA: TGCGCCAGCAGCCAAGGGGCTACAGGGGGCTACTATGGCTACACCTTC; CDR3: CASSQGATGGYYGYTF
V: TRBV5-4; D: .; size: .; J: TRBJ1-1; DNA: TGTGCCAGCAGCCCGGTTGGGAGCACTGAAGCTTTCTTT; CDR3: CASSPVGSTEAFF
V: TRBV29-1; D: TRBD1; size: .; J: TRBJ1-5; DNA: TGCAGCGTCCGACAGGGGGATCAGCCCCAGCATTTT; CDR3: CSVRQGDQPQHF
V: TRBV11-2; D: TRBD1; size: .; J: TRBJ2-1; DNA: TGTGCCAGCAGCTTAGATAGCGGGACAGGGGGCCCCGATGAGCAGTTCTTC; CDR3: CASSLDSGTGGPDEQFF
V: TRBV5-6; D: .; size: few; J: TRBJ1-2; DNA: TGTGCCAGCCACGGTTCTAACTATGGCTACACCTTC; CDR3: CASHGSNYGYTF
V: TRBV19; D: .; size: .; J: TRBJ1-1; DNA: TGTGCCAGTAGTATAGGACAGCCGAACACTGAAGCTTTCTTT; CDR3: CASSIGQPNTEAFF
V: TRBV11-2; D: TRBD2; size: few; J: TRBJ2-1; DNA: TGTGCCAGCAGCTTAGGAGGGAGCGGGGGGTTATACAATGAGCAGTTCTTC; CDR3: CASSLGGSGGLYNEQFF
V: TRBV5-1; D: .; size: .; J: TRBJ2-6; DNA: TGCGCCAGCAGCTCAACCACCACAATATCTGGGGCCAACGTCCTGACTTTC; CDR3: CASSSTTTISGANVLTF
V: TRBV6-5; D: TRBD2; size: .; J: TRBJ2-5; DNA: TGTGCCAGCAGTTACGGGGGGACTAGGCAAGAGACCCAGTACTTC; CDR3: CASSYGGTRQETQYF
V: TRBV5-1; D: .; size: .; J: TRBJ1-2; DNA: TGCGCCAGCAGCCCGACCCCGACAGCCTTTTACTATGGCTACACCTTC; CDR3: CASSPTPTAFYYGYTF
V: TRBV4-2; D: .; size: .; J: TRBJ2-7; DNA: TGTGCCAGCAGCCAAGCTCAAATTGGGTCGGGCGAGCAGTACTTC; CDR3: CASSQAQIGSGEQYF
V: TRBV6-1; D: TRBD2; size: .; J: TRBJ2-1; DNA: TGTGCCAGCAGGGGACTAGCGGGAGGCAATGAGCAGTTCTTC; CDR3: CASRGLAGGNEQFF
V: TRBV7-2; D: TRBD2; size: .; J: TRBJ2-1; DNA: TGTGCCAGCAGACGGCGGGAGAGCCCCTACAATGAGCAGTTCTTC; CDR3: CASRRRESPYNEQFF
V: TRBV10-2; D: TRBD2; size: .; J: TRBJ2-7; DNA: TGCGCCAGCAGTGCCCCGGGACTAGCGGGAGACTACGAGCAGTACTTC; CDR3: CASSAPGLAGDYEQYF
V: TRBV12-5; D: .; size: .; J: TRBJ2-3; DNA: TGTGCTAGTGGCCTCCAACTGGGGCAGGAGACAGATACGCAGTATTTT; CDR3: CASGLQLGQETDTQYF
V: TRBV7-2; D: TRBD1; size: few; J: TRBJ1-4; DNA: TGTGCCAGCAGCTCCCCTAAGAGACAGGGTGAAAAACTGTTTTTT; CDR3: CASSSPKRQGEKLFF
V: TRBV4-2; D: TRBD1; size: .; J: TRBJ1-4; DNA: TGTGCCAGCAGCCAGTTAAACAGGGGAACTAATGAAAAACTGTTTTTT; CDR3: CASSQLNRGTNEKLFF
V: TRBV4-1; D: TRBD1; size: .; J: TRBJ2-3; DNA: TGCGCCAGCAGCCATATCGGACAGGGGGCATCAACAGATACGCAGTATTTT; CDR3: CASSHIGQGASTDTQYF
V: TRBV20-1; D: .; size: .; J: TRBJ2-7; DNA: TGCAGTGCTCAACTGACCTACGAGCAGTACTTC; CDR3: CSAQLTYEQYF
V: TRBV19; D: .; size: .; J: TRBJ1-6; DNA: TGTGCCAGTAGTGCTTTTGACAGAAATAATTCACCCCTCCACTTT; CDR3: CASSAFDRNNSPLHF
V: TRBV2; D: .; size: .; J: TRBJ2-3; DNA: TGTGCCAGCATGGCTGCAGATACGCAGTATTTT; CDR3: CASMAADTQYF
V: TRBV6-5; D: .; size: .; J: TRBJ1-1; DNA: TGTGCCAGCAGAACCAGGGAGAACACTGAAGCTTTCTTT; CDR3: CASRTRENTEAFF
V: TRBV27; D: .; size: .; J: TRBJ1-2; DNA: TGTGCCAGCAGTTTATCTCAAGGGGGACCCTATGGCTACACCTTC; CDR3: CASSLSQGGPYGYTF
V: TRBV25-1; D: .; size: .; J: TRBJ2-5; DNA: TGTGCCAGCAGTGATGGGACTCTTCTAAGGGAGACCCAGTACTTC; CDR3: CASSDGTLLRETQYF
V: TRBV11-3; D: TRBD2; size: once; J: TRBJ2-7; DNA: TGTGCCAGCAGCTCCGGACTAGCGGGAGGAAGCTACGAGCAGTACTTC; CDR3: CASSSGLAGGSYEQYF
V: TRBV6-5; D: .; size: once; J: TRBJ2-7; DNA: TGTGCCAGCAGTGATAGACAGAGCTCCTACGAGCAGTACTTC; CDR3: CASSDRQSSYEQYF
V: TRBV25-1; D: TRBD1; size: .; J: TRBJ2-5; DNA: TGTGCCAGCGCCCCCCAGGGGGAAGAGACCCAGTACTTC; CDR3: CASAPQGEETQYF
V: TRBV6-5; D: TRBD2; size: .; J: TRBJ2-1; DNA: TGTGCCAGCAGTTACACCCTAGCGGGGGTGAACAATGAGCAGTTCTTC; CDR3: CASSYTLAGVNNEQFF
V: TRBV28; D: .; size: .; J: TRBJ2-1; DNA: TGTGCCAGCAGCCTGATGGGGAGATCCTACAATGAGCAGTTCTTC; CDR3: CASSLMGRSYNEQFF
V: TRBV7-2; D: .; size: .; J: TRBJ2-4; DNA: TGTGCCAGCAGAGTAGAGGACATTCAGTACTTC; CDR3: CASRVEDIQYF
V: TRBV18; D: .; size: .; J: TRBJ2-7; DNA: TGTGCCAGCTCACCCCTCGGGGGTCACTACGAGCAGTACTTC; CDR3: CASSPLGGHYEQYF
V: TRBV5-5; D: .; size: .; J: TRBJ2-2; DNA: TGTGCGTACCGGGCACCGGGAACCACCGGGGAGCTGTTTTTT; CDR3: CAYRAPGTTGELFF
V: TRBV2; D: .; size: .; J: TRBJ2-7; DNA: TGTGCCAGCAGGCACAGGGAAGGTTCCTACGAGCAGTACTTC; CDR3: CASRHREGSYEQYF
V: TRBV19; D: .; size: .; J: TRBJ2-7; DNA: TGTGCCAGCAAGCTCGGAGAGGGGGCCTACGAGCAGTACTTC; CDR3: CASKLGEGAYEQYF
V: TRBV11-3; D: TRBD2; size: .; J: TRBJ2-3; DNA: TGTGCCAGCAGCTTAGGGCTAAGCGGGAGGGCCGGGGGAGATACGCAGTATTTT; CDR3: CASSLGLSGRAGGDTQYF
V: TRBV27; D: TRBD1; size: .; J: TRBJ2-1; DNA: TGTGCCAGCAGTTTCGCTCTGGACAGGGGCCAGGGCAATGAGCAGTTCTTC; CDR3: CASSFALDRGQGNEQFF
V: TRBV14; D: .; size: .; J: TRBJ1-1; DNA: TGTGCCAGCAGCCTCCACACGGGGGAGACAGATTTGAACACTGAAGCTTTCTTT; CDR3: CASSLHTGETDLNTEAFF
V: TRBV5-1; D: .; size: .; J: TRBJ2-6; DNA: TGCGCCAGCAGCGCCTCCTTATCTGGGGCCAACGGCCTGACTTTC; CDR3: CASSASLSGANGLTF